Listed below are T cell receptor beta chains from one sample, sequenced in a study of OX40 agonist ivuxolimab in advanced cancers. Only in-frame clones appear in the TCRdb table, and some are missing; sequencing was by immunoSEQ multiplex PCR. In the table there are about 60,000 clones, 65% to 90% of which are singletons. This specimen was CD4+ or CD8+ T cells sorted from blood, taken in a trial of the OX40 agonist ivuxolimab. The receptors come from an adult with an advanced solid tumor such as melanoma, head and neck, liver or kidney cancer. Both conserved end residues are part of each CDR3. The D gene is left open where the match is weak. Part of the rows lack a size; the others show once, few, many or a class for expanded clones.

TRBV5-1	TRBD2	NA	TRBJ2-7	CASSLSLAAPKIYEQYF	TGCGCCAGCAGCTTGAGCCTAGCGGCCCCCAAGATCTACGAGCAGTACTTC
TRBV25-1	NA	few	TRBJ2-7	CASSDPSGGQYF	TGTGCCAGCAGTGACCCCAGCGGCGGGCAGTACTTC
TRBV19	NA	NA	TRBJ1-5	CASSMQSVPGNQPQHF	TGTGCCAGTAGTATGCAATCGGTCCCGGGCAATCAGCCCCAGCATTTT
TRBV5-1	NA	once	TRBJ2-4	CASSLATGTIAKNIQYF	TGCGCCAGCAGCTTGGCAACCGGTACTATAGCCAAAAACATTCAGTACTTC
TRBV7-2	TRBD2	NA	TRBJ2-6	CASSLAGSGMSSGANVLTF	TGTGCCAGCAGCTTAGCTGGTAGCGGGATGTCTTCTGGGGCCAACGTCCTGACTTTC
TRBV4-3	NA	NA	TRBJ1-6	CASSQAGDLPNSPLHF	TGCGCCAGCAGCCAAGCAGGGGACCTCCCCAATTCACCCCTCCACTTT
TRBV30	TRBD1	NA	TRBJ1-1	CAWSAALRGAEAFF	TGTGCCTGGAGTGCGGCACTCAGGGGGGCTGAAGCTTTCTTT
TRBV9	TRBD1	NA	TRBJ2-3	CASSATTGTGSTDTQYF	TGTGCCAGCAGCGCAACCACCGGGACAGGGAGTACAGATACGCAGTATTTT
TRBV5-4	NA	NA	TRBJ2-5	CASSGVRGPQETQYF	TGTGCCAGCAGCGGAGTCAGGGGTCCCCAAGAGACCCAGTACTTC
TRBV5-1	NA	NA	TRBJ2-1	CASSWTHGTDYNEQFF	TGCGCCAGCAGCTGGACCCACGGGACCGATTACAATGAGCAGTTCTTC
TRBV20-1	NA	NA	TRBJ2-3	CSASSGKLPYF	TGCAGTGCTAGCAGCGGAAAGCTTCCGTATTTT
TRBV5-5	NA	NA	TRBJ1-1	CASSLYIMNTEAFF	TGTGCCAGCAGCTTGTACATAATGAACACTGAAGCTTTCTTT
TRBV11-2	TRBD1	once	TRBJ1-3	CASSQQGAVGNTIYF	TGTGCCAGCAGCCAACAGGGGGCGGTTGGAAACACCATATATTTT
TRBV10-3	NA	NA	TRBJ2-7	CAHQRGPGGEQYF	TGTGCCCACCAGCGCGGGCCGGGCGGTGAGCAGTACTTC
TRBV27	NA	few	TRBJ1-4	CASSLWGRNEKLFF	TGTGCCAGCAGTTTATGGGGCAGAAATGAAAAACTGTTTTTT
TRBV5-1	NA	NA	TRBJ2-7	CASSTDGGRYEQYF	TGCGCCAGCAGCACCGACGGGGGGCGTTACGAGCAGTACTTC
TRBV27	NA	NA	TRBJ2-1	CASSPPGPGAFGNEQFF	TGTGCCAGCAGCCCCCCTGGGCCGGGAGCATTTGGCAATGAGCAGTTCTTC
TRBV6-1	NA	NA	TRBJ2-5	CASEGDRRQETQYF	TGTGCCAGCGAGGGTGACAGGCGACAAGAGACCCAGTACTTC
TRBV1	NA	NA	TRBJ2-7	CTSSQDSRSSYEQYF	TGCACCAGCAGCCAAGATAGCAGGAGCTCCTACGAGCAGTACTTC
TRBV5-1	TRBD2	NA	TRBJ2-1	CASSLTSGSHNEQFF	TGCGCCAGCAGCTTGACTAGCGGGTCACACAATGAGCAGTTCTTC
TRBV5-1	NA	NA	TRBJ2-3	CASSLVQGGPDTQYF	TGCGCCAGCAGCTTGGTCCAGGGCGGGCCAGATACGCAGTATTTT
TRBV28	NA	NA	TRBJ2-7	CASSPIYYEQYF	TGTGCCAGCAGTCCCATCTACTACGAGCAGTACTTC
TRBV10-3	NA	NA	TRBJ1-2	CAIRTLTGEANYGYTF	TGTGCCATCAGGACACTTACAGGAGAAGCTAACTATGGCTACACCTTC
TRBV7-2	NA	NA	TRBJ1-4	CASSAYRAPNEKLFF	TGTGCCAGCAGCGCTTACCGGGCCCCTAATGAAAAACTGTTTTTT
TRBV15	NA	NA	TRBJ1-5	CATSSQYQPQHF	TGTGCCACCAGCAGTCAATATCAGCCCCAGCATTTT
TRBV19	NA	NA	TRBJ1-5	CASSPVTVYGNQPQHF	TGTGCCAGTAGCCCGGTAACGGTTTATGGCAATCAGCCCCAGCATTTT
TRBV6-5	NA	NA	TRBJ2-5	CASVRTRGSRETQYF	TGTGCCAGCGTGCGGACACGGGGAAGTCGAGAGACCCAGTACTTC
TRBV5-8	NA	NA	TRBJ2-5	CASSPQAGETQYF	TGTGCCAGCAGCCCCCAGGCGGGAGAGACCCAGTACTTC
TRBV28	NA	NA	TRBJ1-6	CASSPTGRSPLHF	TGTGCCAGCAGTCCTACTGGACGTTCACCCCTCCACTTT
TRBV7-2	NA	NA	TRBJ2-1	CASSYNEQFF	TGTGCCAGCAGCTACAATGAGCAGTTCTTC
TRBV28	TRBD2	NA	TRBJ2-1	CASSLLPSAGEQFF	TGTGCCAGCAGTTTACTGCCGTCAGCGGGAGAGCAGTTCTTC
TRBV23-1	NA	few	TRBJ2-2	CASSQSRGQGLCGGNTGELFF	TGCGCCAGCAGTCAATCGCGGGGCCAGGGTTTGTGTGGGGGGAACACCGGGGAGCTGTTTTTT
TRBV19	NA	NA	TRBJ2-7	CASSPTGITYEQYF	TGTGCCAGTAGTCCCACCGGGATTACCTACGAGCAGTACTTC
TRBV19	NA	NA	TRBJ2-7	CASSMRDTYEQYF	TGTGCCAGTAGTATGAGGGACACCTACGAGCAGTACTTC
TRBV2	NA	NA	TRBJ1-3	CASSFQAVAIYF	TGTGCCAGCAGCTTCCAAGCAGTCGCCATATATTTT
TRBV28	TRBD1	once	TRBJ2-5	CASSLLGQGAPKTAQYF	TGTGCCAGCAGTTTACTGGGACAGGGGGCGCCGAAGACAGCCCAGTACTTC
TRBV29-1	TRBD1	few	TRBJ1-2	CSVQDRADYGYTF	TGCAGCGTTCAGGACAGGGCCGACTATGGCTACACCTTC
TRBV5-4	NA	NA	TRBJ2-1	CASSLGQLNYNEQFF	TGTGCCAGCAGCTTGGGTCAGCTGAACTACAATGAGCAGTTCTTC
TRBV4-2	TRBD2	NA	TRBJ2-7	CASSTRLAESHEQYF	TGTGCCAGCAGCACCCGTCTAGCGGAGTCCCACGAGCAGTACTTC
TRBV7-9	TRBD1	NA	TRBJ1-6	CASSFRTGGQNSPLHF	TGTGCCAGCAGCTTCAGGACAGGGGGACAAAATTCACCCCTCCACTTT
TRBV11-2	NA	few	TRBJ1-1	CASSPGLGMNTEAFF	TGTGCCAGCAGCCCGGGACTGGGGATGAACACTGAAGCTTTCTTT
TRBV4-1	TRBD2	NA	TRBJ2-1	CASSHAGTSSYNEQFF	TGCGCCAGCAGCCACGCCGGGACTAGTTCCTACAATGAGCAGTTCTTC
TRBV7-9	NA	NA	TRBJ2-7	CASSLRLSSYEQYF	TGTGCCAGCAGCTTAAGGTTGTCGTCCTACGAGCAGTACTTC
TRBV7-2	TRBD1	NA	TRBJ2-7	CASSSGQGAYYEQYF	TGTGCCAGCAGCTCGGGACAGGGGGCATATTACGAGCAGTACTTC
TRBV4-1	NA	NA	TRBJ1-2	CASSPEEGRYGYTF	TGCGCCAGCAGCCCCGAGGAGGGCCGCTATGGCTACACCTTC